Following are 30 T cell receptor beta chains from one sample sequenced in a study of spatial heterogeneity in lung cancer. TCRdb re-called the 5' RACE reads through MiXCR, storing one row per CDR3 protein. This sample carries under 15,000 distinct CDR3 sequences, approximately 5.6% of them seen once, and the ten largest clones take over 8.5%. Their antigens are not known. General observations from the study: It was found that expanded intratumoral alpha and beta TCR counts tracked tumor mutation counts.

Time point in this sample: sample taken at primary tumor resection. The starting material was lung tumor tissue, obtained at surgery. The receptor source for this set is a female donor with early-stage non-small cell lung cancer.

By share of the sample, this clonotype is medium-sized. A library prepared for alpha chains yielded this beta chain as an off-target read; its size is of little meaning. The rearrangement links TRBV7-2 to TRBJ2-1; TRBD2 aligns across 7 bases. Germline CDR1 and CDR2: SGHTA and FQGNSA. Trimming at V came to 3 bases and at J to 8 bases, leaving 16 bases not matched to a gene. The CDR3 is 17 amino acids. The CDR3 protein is CASSFRFSGGLRDEQFF. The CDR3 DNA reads TGTGCCAGCAGCTTTCGGTTTTCGGGGGGACTTAGGGATGAGCAGTTCTTC.

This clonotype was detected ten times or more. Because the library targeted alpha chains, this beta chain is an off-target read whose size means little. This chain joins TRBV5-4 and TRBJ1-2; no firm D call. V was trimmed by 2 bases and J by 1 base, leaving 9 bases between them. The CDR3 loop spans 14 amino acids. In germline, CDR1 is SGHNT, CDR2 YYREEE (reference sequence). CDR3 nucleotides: TGTGCCAGCAGCTTTAGGAGGGATAACTATGGCTACACCTTC. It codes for CASSFRRDNYGYTF. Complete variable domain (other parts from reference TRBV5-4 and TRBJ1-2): ETGVTQSPTHLIKTRGQQVTLRCSSQSGHNTVSWYQQALGQGPQFIFQYYREEENGRGNFPPRFSGLQFPNYSSELNVNALELDDSALYLCASSFRRDNYGYTFGSGTRLTVV.

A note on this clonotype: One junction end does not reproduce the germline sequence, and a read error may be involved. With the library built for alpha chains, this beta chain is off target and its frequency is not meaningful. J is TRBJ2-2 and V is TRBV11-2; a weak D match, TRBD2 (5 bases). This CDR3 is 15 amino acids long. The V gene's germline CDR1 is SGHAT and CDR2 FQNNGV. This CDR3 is CASSPSWRNTGVLFF. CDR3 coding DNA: TGTGCCAGCAGCCCATCCTGGAGGAACACCGGGGTGCTGTTTTTT.

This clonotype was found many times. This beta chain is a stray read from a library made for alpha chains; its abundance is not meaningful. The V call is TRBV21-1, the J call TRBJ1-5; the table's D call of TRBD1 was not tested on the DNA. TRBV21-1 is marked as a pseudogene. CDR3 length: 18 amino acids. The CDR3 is CASSERTGVKSGNQPQHF. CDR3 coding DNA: TGTGCCAGCAGCGAGCGGACAGGGGTGAAATCGGGCAATCAGCCCCAGCATTTT.

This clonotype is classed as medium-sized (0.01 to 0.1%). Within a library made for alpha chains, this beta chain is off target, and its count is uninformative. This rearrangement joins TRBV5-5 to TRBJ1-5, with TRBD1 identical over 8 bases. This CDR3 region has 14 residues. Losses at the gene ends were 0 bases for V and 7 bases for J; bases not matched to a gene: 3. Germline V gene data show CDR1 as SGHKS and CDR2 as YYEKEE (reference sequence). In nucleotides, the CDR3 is TGTGCCAGCAGCTTGGGACAGGGGTGGCAGCCCCAGCATTTT. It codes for CASSLGQGWQPQHF.

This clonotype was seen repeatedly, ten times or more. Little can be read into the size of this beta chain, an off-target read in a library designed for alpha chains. CDR3 amino acids: CASRRSGGATGELFF. In nucleotides, the CDR3 is TGTGCCAGCAGGCGCAGCGGGGGGGCAACCGGGGAGCTGTTTTTT. The rearrangement uses TRBV6-5 and TRBJ2-2; 10 nucleotides align to TRBD2. The germline CDR1 and CDR2 sequences are MNHEY and SVGAGI. V was clipped by 6 bases and J by 5 bases; unmatched bases: 6. This CDR3 comprises 15 residues.

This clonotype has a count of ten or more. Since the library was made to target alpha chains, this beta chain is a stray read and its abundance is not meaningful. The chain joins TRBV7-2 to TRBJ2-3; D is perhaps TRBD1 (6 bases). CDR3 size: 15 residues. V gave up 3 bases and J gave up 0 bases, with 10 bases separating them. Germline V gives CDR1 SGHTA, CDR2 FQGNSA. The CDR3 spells CASSFEGTSTDTQYF. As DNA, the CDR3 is TGTGCCAGCAGCTTTGAGGGGACAAGCACAGATACGCAGTATTTT.

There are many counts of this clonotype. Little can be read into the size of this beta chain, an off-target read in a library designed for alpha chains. The CDR3 loop is CASSQRHSGNSPLHF. As DNA, the CDR3 is TGCGCCAGCAGCCAAAGACATTCGGGGAATTCACCCCTCCACTTT. The chain combines TRBV4-3 with TRBJ1-6; D is unclear. Germline V CDR1 and CDR2: LGHNA, YSLEER. The germline V and J ends were trimmed by 2 bases and 7 bases, with 12 bases remaining between them. CDR3 length: 15 amino acids.

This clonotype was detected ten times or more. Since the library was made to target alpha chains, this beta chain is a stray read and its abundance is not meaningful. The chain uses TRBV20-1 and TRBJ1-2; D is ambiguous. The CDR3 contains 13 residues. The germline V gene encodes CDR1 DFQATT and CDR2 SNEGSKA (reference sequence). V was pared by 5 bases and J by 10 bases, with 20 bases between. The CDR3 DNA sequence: TGCAGTGCTGGGTCGGGAGGTGGGTTGGTCTACACCTTC. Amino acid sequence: CSAGSGGGLVYTF.

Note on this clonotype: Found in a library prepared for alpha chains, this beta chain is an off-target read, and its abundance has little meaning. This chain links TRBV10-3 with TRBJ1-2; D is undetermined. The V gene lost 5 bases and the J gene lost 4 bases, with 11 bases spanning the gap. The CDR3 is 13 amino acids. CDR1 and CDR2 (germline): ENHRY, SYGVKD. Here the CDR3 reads CAISSDEGYGYTF. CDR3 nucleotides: TGTGCCATCAGTTCCGACGAGGGCTATGGCTACACCTTC.

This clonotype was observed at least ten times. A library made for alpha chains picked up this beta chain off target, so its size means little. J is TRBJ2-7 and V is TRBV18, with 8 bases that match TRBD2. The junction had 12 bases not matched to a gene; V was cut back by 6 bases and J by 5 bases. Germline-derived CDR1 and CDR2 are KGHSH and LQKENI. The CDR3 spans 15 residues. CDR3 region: CASSPYATSVDEQYF. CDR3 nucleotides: TGTGCCAGCTCTCCTTATGCGACTAGCGTCGACGAGCAGTACTTC.

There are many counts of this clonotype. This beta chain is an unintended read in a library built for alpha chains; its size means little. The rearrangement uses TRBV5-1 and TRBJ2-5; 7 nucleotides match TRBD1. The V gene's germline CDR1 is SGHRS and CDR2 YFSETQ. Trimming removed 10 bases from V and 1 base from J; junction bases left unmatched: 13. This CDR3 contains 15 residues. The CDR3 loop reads CAPEGYRGSQETQYF. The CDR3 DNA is TGCGCCCCAGAAGGGTACAGGGGCTCCCAAGAGACCCAGTACTTC.

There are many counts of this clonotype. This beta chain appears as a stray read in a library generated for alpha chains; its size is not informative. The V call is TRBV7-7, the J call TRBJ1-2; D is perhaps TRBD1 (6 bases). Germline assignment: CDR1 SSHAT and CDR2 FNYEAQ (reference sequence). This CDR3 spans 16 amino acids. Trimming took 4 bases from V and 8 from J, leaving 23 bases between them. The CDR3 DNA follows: TGTGCCAGCAGCTCCGGACCGGGACAAAATCCGGCCGGCTACACCTTC. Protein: CASSSGPGQNPAGYTF.

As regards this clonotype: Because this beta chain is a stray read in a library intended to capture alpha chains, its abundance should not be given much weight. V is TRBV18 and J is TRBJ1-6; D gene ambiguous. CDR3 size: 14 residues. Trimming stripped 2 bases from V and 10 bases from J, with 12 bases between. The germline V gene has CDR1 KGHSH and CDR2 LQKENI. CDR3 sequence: CASSPAGGGSPLHF. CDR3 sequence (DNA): TGTGCCAGCTCACCAGCAGGTGGTGGCTCACCCCTCCACTTT.

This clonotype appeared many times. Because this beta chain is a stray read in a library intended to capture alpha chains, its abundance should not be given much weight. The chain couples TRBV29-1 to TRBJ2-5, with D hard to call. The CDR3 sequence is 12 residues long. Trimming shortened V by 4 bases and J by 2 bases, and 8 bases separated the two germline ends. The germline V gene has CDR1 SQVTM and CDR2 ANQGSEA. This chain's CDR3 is CSVVFTQETQYF. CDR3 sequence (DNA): TGCAGCGTTGTCTTTACACAAGAGACCCAGTACTTC. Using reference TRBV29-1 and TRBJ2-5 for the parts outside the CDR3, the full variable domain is SAVISQKPSRDICQRGTSLTIQCQVDSQVTMMFWYRQQPGQSLTLIATANQGSEATYESGFVIDKFPISRPNLTFSTLTVSNMSPEDSSIYLCSVVFTQETQYFGPGTRLLVL.

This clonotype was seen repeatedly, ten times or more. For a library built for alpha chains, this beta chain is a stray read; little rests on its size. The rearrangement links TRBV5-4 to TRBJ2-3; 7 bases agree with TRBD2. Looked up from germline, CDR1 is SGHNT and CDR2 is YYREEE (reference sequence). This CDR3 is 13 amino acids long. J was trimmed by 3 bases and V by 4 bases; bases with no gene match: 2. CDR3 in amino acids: CASSSGVTDTQYF. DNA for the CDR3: TGTGCCAGCAGCAGCGGGGTAACAGATACGCAGTATTTT.

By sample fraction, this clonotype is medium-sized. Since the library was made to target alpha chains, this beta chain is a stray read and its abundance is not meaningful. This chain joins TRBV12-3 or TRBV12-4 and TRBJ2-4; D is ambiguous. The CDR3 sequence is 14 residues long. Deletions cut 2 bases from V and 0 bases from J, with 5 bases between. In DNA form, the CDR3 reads TGTGCCAGCAGTTTATTATTAGCCAAAAACATTCAGTACTTC. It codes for CASSLLLAKNIQYF.

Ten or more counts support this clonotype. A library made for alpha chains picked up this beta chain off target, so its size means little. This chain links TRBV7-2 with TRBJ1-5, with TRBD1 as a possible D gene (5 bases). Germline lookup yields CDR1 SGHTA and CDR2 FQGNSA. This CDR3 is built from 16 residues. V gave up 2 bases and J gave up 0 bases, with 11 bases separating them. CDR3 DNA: TGTGCCAGCAGCTTAACGTCAGGGAATAGCAATCAGCCCCAGCATTTT. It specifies CASSLTSGNSNQPQHF.

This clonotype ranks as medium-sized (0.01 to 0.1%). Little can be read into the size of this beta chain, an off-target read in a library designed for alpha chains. The CDR3 reads CASSLLGALGNTIYF. CDR3 nucleotides: TGTGCCAGCAGCCTTCTGGGGGCGCTGGGAAACACCATATATTTT. The V gene is TRBV7-2, the J gene TRBJ1-3; the D gene is possibly TRBD1 (6 bases). This CDR3 comprises 15 residues. From germline, CDR1 is SGHTA and CDR2 FQGNSA. V was trimmed by 5 bases and J by 4 bases, leaving 15 bases between them.

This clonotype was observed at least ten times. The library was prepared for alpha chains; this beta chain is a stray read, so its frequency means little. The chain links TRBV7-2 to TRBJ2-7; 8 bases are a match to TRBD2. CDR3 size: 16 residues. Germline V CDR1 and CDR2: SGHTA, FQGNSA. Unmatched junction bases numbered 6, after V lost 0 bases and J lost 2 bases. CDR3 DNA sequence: TGTGCCAGCAGCTTAGCTGGCGGGGGGCCCACCTACGAGCAGTACTTC. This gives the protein CASSLAGGGPTYEQYF.

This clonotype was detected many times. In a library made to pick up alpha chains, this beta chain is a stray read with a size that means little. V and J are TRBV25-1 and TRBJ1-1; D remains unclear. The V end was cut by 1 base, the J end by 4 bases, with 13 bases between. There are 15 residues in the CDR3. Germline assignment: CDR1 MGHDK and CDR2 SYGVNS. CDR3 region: CASSESLDFRTEAFF. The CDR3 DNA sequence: TGTGCCAGCAGTGAATCTCTAGACTTTCGCACTGAAGCTTTCTTT.

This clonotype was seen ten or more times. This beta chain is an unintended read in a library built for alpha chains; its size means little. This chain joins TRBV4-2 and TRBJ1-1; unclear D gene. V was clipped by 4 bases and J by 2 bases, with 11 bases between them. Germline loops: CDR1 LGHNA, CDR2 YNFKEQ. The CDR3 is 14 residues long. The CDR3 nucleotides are TGTGCCAGCAGCCCTCTCCAAAGAAACACTGAAGCTTTCTTT. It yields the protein CASSPLQRNTEAFF.

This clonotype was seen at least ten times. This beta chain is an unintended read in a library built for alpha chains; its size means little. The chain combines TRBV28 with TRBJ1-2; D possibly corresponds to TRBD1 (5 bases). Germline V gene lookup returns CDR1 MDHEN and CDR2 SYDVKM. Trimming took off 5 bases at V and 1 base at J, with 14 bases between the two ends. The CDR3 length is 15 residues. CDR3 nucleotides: TGTGCCAGCAGTGGGTCAGGGATAATTAACTATGGCTACACCTTC. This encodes CASSGSGIINYGYTF.

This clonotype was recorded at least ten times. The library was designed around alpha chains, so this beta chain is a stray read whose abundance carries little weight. This chain's CDR3 is CASSPGSAYGYTF. Here the CDR3 DNA reads TGTGCCAGCAGCCCCGGATCGGCCTATGGCTACACCTTC. The chain carries TRBV6-5 and TRBJ1-2; D unresolved. The V gene lost 6 bases and the J gene lost 4 bases, with 12 bases spanning the gap. Germline V gives CDR1 MNHEY, CDR2 SVGAGI. The CDR3 covers 13 residues.

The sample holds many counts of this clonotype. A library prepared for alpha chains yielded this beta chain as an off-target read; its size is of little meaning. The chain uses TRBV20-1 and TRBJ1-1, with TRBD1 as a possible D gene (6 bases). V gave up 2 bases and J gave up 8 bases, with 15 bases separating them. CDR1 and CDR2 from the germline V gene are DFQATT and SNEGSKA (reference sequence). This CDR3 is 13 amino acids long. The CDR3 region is CSARKTTGTEAFF. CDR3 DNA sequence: TGCAGTGCTAGAAAGACCACAGGGACCGAAGCTTTCTTT.

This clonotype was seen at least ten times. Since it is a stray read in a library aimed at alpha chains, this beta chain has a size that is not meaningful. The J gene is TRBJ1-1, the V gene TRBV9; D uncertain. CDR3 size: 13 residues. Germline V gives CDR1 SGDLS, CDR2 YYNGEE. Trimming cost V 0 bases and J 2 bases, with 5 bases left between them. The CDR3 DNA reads TGTGCCAGCAGCGTAGCCATCAACACTGAAGCTTTCTTT. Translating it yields CASSVAINTEAFF.

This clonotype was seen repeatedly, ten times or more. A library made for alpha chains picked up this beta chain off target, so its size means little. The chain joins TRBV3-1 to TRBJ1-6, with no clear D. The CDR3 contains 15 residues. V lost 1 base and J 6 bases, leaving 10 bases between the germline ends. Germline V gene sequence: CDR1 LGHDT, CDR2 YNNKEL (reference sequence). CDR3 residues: CASSQAAISNSPLHF. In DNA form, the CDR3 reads TGTGCCAGCAGCCAAGCAGCCATAAGTAATTCACCCCTCCACTTT.

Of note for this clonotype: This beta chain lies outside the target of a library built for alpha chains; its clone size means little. CDR3: CASSLRGAFF. In nucleotides, the CDR3 is TGTGCCAGCAGTTTAAGGGGAGCTTTCTTT. The chain combines TRBV12-3 or TRBV12-4 with TRBJ1-1; D might be TRBD1 (5 bases). CDR3 length: 10 amino acids. The V and J ends lost 2 bases and 10 bases respectively, with 5 bases between them.

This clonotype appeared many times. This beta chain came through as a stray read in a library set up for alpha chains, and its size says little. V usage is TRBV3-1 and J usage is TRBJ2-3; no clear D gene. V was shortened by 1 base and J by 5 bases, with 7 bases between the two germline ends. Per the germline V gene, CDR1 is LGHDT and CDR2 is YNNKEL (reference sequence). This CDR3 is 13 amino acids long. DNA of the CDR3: TGTGCCAGCAGCCAAGGGGCTAAAGATACGCAGTATTTT. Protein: CASSQGAKDTQYF.

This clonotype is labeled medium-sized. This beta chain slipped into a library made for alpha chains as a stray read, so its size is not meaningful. The CDR3 region is CASSSRTGGLAAFF. The CDR3 DNA is TGTGCCAGCAGCTCTCGGACAGGGGGTCTCGCCGCTTTCTTT. J is TRBJ1-1 and V is TRBV7-9; 10 bases align to TRBD1. The germline gives CDR1 SEHNR, CDR2 FQNEAQ (reference sequence). This CDR3 is 14 amino acids long. Unmatched junction bases numbered 10, after V lost 4 bases and J lost 11 bases.